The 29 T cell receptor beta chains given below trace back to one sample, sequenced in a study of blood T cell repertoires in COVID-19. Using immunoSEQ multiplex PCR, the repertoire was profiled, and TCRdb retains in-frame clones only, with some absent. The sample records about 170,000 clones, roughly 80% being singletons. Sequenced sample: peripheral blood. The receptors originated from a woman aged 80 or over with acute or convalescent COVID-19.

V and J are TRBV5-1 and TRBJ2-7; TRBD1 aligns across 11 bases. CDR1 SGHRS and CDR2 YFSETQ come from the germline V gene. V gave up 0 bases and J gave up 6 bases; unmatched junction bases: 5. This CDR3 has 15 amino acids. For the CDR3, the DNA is TGCGCCAGCAGCTTGGAGGGACAGGGGGTTGGCGAGCAGTACTTC. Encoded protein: CASSLEGQGVGEQYF.

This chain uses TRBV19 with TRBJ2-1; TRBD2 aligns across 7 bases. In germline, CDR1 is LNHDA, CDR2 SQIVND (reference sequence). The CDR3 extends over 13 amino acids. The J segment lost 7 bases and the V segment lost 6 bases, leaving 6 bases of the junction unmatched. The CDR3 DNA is TGTGCCAGTAGCCGGACTAGTAGGAATGAGCAGTTCTTC. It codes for CASSRTSRNEQFF.

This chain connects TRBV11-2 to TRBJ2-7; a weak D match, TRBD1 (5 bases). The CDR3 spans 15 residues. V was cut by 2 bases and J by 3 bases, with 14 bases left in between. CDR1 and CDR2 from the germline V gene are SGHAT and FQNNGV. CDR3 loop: CASSLSIDSNYEQYF. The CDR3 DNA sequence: TGTGCCAGCAGCTTATCAATCGACAGTAACTACGAGCAGTACTTC.

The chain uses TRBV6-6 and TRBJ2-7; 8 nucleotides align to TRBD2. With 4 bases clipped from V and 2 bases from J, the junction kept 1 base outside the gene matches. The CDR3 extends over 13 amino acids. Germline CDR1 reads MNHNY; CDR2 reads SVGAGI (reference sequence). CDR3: CASSSRGAYEQYF. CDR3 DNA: TGTGCCAGCAGTTCGCGGGGGGCCTACGAGCAGTACTTC.

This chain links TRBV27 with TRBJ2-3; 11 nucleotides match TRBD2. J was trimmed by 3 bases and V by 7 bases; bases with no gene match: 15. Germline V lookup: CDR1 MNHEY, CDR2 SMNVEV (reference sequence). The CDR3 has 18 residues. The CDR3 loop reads CASKRRGPTSGVTDTQYF. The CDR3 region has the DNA TGTGCCAGCAAAAGAAGGGGCCCGACTAGCGGGGTAACAGATACGCAGTATTTT.

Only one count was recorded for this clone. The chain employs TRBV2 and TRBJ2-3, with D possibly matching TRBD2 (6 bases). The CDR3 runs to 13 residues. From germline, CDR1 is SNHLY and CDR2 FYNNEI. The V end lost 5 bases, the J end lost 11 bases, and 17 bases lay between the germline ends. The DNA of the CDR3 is TGTGCCAGCAGTTTCGAGGGAGTGGGGGGGCAGTATTTT. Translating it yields CASSFEGVGGQYF.

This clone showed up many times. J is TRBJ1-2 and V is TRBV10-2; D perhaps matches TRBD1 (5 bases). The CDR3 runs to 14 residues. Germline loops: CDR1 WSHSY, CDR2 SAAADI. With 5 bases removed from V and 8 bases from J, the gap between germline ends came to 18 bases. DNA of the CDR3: TGCGCCAGCAGTCCCGCGGTGCAGGGAGGAGGCTACACCTTC. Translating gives CASSPAVQGGGYTF.

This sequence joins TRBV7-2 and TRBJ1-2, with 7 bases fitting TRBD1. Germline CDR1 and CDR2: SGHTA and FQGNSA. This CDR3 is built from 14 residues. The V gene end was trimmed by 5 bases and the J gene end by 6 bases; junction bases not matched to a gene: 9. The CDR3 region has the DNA TGTGCCAGCAGCCCTCCGATCCAGGGGGATGGCTACACCTTC. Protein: CASSPPIQGDGYTF.

The CDR3 loop is CASSAGQGLHGRNTIYF. The CDR3 bases are TGTGCCAGCAGCGCCGGACAGGGGCTGCATGGGAGAAACACCATATATTTT. V and J are TRBV9 and TRBJ1-3; 9 nucleotides agree with TRBD1. Trimming at V came to 3 bases and at J to 5 bases, leaving 12 bases not matched to a gene. This CDR3 spans 17 amino acids. Germline CDR1 and CDR2: SGDLS and YYNGEE.

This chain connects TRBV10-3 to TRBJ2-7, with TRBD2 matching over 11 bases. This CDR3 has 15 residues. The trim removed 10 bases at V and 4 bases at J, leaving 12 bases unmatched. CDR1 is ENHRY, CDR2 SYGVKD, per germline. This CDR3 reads CASSEASGRIYEQYF. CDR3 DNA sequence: TGTGCCAGCTCAGAGGCTAGCGGGAGGATTTACGAGCAGTACTTC.

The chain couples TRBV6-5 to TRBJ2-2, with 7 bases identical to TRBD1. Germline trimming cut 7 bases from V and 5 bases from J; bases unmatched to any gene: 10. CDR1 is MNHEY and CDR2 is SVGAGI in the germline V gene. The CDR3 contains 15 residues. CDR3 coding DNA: TGTGCCAGCACATTAAGACAGGGTGGAACCGGGGAGCTGTTTTTT. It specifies CASTLRQGGTGELFF.

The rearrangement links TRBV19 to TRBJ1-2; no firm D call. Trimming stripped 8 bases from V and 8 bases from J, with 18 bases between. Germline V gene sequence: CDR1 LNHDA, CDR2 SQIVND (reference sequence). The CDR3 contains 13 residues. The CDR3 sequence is CASRTAGAGGYTF. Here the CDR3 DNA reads TGTGCCAGTCGTACGGCGGGCGCCGGGGGCTACACCTTC.

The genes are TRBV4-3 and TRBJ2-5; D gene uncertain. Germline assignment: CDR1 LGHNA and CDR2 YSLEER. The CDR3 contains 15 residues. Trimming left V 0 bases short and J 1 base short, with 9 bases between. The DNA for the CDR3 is TGCGCCAGCAGCCAAGATTTGGGCACCCAAGAGACCCAGTACTTC. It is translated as CASSQDLGTQETQYF.

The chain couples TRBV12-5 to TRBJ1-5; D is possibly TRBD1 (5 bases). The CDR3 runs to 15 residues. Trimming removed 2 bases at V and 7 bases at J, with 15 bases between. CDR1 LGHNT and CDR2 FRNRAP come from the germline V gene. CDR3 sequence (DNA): TGTGCTAGTGGTTTGCATACAGCGGGGGAACAGCCCCAGCATTTT. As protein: CASGLHTAGEQPQHF.

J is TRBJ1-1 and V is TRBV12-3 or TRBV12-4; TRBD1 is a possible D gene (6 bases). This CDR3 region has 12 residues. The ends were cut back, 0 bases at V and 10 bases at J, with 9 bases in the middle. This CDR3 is CASSLAGTSAFF. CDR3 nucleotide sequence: TGTGCCAGCAGTTTAGCAGGGACATCAGCTTTCTTT.

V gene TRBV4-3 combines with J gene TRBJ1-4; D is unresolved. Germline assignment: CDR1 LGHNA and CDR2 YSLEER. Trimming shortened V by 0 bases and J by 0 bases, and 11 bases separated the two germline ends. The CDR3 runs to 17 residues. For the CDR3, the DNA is TGCGCCAGCAGCCAAGATGGCGGGAATCCAACTAATGAAAAACTGTTTTTT. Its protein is CASSQDGGNPTNEKLFF.

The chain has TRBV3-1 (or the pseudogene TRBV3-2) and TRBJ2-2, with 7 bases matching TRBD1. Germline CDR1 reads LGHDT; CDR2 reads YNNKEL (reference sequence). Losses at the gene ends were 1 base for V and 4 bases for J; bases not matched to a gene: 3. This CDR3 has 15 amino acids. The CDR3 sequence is CASSQATGITGELFF. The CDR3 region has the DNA TGTGCCAGCAGCCAAGCGACAGGGATCACCGGGGAGCTGTTTTTT.

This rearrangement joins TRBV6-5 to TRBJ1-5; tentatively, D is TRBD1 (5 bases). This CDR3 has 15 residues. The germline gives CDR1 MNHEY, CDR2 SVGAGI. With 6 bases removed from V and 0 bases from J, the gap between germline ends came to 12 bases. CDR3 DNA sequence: TGTGCCAGCAGACTAAGGGGCGATAGCAATCAGCCCCAGCATTTT. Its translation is CASRLRGDSNQPQHF.

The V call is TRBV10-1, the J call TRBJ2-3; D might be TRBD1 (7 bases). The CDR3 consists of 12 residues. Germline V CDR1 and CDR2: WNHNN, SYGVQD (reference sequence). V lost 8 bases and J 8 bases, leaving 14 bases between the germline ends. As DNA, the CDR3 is TGCGCCAGCTCCTCAGGGGGGACTACGCAGTATTTT. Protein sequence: CASSSGGTTQYF.

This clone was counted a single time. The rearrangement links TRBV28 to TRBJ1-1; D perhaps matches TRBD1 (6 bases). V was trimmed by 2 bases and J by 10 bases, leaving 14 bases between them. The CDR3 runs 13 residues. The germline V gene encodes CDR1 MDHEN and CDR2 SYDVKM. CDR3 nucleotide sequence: TGTGCCAGCAGTTTACAGGGGATTTGGGTAGCTTTCTTT. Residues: CASSLQGIWVAFF.

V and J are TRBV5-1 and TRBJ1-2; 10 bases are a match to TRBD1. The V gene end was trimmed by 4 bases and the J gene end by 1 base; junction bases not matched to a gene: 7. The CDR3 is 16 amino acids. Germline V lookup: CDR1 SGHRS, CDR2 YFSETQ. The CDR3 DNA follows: TGCGCCAGCAGCACTGGACAGGGGGGGTTTAACTATGGCTACACCTTC. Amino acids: CASSTGQGGFNYGYTF.

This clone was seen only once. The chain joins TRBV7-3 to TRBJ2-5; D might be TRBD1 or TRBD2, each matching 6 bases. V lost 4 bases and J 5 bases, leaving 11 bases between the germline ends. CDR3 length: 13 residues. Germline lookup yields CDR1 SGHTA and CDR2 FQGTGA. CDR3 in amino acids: CASSSTGRETQYF. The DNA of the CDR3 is TGTGCCAGCAGCTCAACAGGGAGGGAGACCCAGTACTTC. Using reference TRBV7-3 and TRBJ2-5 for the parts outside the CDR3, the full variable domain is GAGVSQTPSNKVTEKGKYVELRCDPISGHTALYWYRQSLGQGPEFLIYFQGTGAADDSGLPNDRFFAVRPEGSVSTLKIQRTERGDSAVYLCASSSTGRETQYFGPGTRLLVL.

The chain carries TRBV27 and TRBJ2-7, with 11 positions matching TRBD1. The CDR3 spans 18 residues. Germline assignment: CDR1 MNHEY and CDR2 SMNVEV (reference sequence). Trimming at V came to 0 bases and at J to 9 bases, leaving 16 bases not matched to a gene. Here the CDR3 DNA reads TGTGCCAGCAGTTTATCGCCCAAGGGACAGGGGGTGACGAATTGGCAGTACTTC. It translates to CASSLSPKGQGVTNWQYF.

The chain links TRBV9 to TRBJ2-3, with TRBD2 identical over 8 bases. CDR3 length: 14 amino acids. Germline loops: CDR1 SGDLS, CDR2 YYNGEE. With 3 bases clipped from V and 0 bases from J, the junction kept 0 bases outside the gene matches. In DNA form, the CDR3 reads TGTGCCAGCAGCGCTAGCGGGAGCACAGATACGCAGTATTTT. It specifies CASSASGSTDTQYF.

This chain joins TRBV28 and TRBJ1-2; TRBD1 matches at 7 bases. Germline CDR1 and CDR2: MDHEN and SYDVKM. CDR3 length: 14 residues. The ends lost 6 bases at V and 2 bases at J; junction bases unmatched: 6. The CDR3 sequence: CASRVQGSNYGYTF. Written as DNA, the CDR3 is TGTGCCAGCAGAGTACAGGGGAGCAACTATGGCTACACCTTC.

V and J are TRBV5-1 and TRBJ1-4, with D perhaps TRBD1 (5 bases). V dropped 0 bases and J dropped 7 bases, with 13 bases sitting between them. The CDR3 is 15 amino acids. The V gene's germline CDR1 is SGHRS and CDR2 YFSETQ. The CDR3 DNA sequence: TGCGCCAGCAGCTTGGCCTCAGGGAACGCTGAAAAACTGTTTTTT. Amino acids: CASSLASGNAEKLFF.

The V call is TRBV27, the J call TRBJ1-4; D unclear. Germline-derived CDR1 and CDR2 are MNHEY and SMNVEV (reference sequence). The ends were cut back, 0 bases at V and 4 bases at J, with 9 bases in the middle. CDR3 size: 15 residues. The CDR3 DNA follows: TGTGCCAGCAGTTTATCGTGGGGAGTTAATGAAAAACTGTTTTTT. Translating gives CASSLSWGVNEKLFF.

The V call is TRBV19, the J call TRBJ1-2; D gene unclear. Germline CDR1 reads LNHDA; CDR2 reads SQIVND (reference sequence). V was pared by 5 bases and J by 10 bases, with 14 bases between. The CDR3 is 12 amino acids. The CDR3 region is CASSPSGGHYTF. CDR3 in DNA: TGTGCCAGTAGTCCCTCAGGAGGCCACTACACCTTC.

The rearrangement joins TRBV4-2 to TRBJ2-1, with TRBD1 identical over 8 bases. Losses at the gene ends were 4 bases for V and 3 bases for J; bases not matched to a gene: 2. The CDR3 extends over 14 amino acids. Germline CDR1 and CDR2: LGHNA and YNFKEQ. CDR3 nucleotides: TGTGCCAGCAGCCGAGGGACAGGCTACAATGAGCAGTTCTTC. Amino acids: CASSRGTGYNEQFF.